The 9 T cell receptor beta chains below were found in one sample sequenced in a study of human T cells and chemical hapten exposure (dated by TCRdb to the early 2020s). Library preparation used RACE. TCRdb lists the instrument as NextSeq 500. TCRdb applied fastp at Q25 and MiXCR to the public reads, then kept only in-frame beta chains. Each entry merges the rows of one CDR3 protein and shows their most common DNA and genes. For this sample the table gives 60,000 to 65,000 distinct CDR3 sequences, of which 11% were detected only once. Jointly, the top ten make up about 2% of the sample. This specimen's time point label, interpreted: patch test 3, about 24 weeks after DPC sensitization. The treatment or condition label for this specimen denotes: therapeutic diphenylcyclopropenone sensitization with weekly scalp DPC. The sequences come from whole blood, collected in connection with sensitization to the hapten diphenylcyclopropenone (DPC). These receptor sequences come from a woman aged 25 to 39 with alopecia areata. Some clones in this sample may be carry-over from other donors' samples.

V gene TRBV6-2 or TRBV6-3 combines with J gene TRBJ2-7; D unclear. The CDR3 is 12 residues long. Germline CDR1 reads MNHEY; CDR2 reads SVGEGT. V lost 4 bases to trimming and J lost 2 bases, with 6 bases between them. The CDR3 protein is CASSSPAYEQYF. The CDR3 nucleotides read TGTGCCAGCAGTTCCCCCGCCTACGAGCAGTACTTC.

Ten or more counts support this clonotype. This sequence joins TRBV29-1 and TRBJ2-3, with D maybe TRBD2 (6 bases). Germline V gene sequence: CDR1 SQVTM, CDR2 ANQGSEA. Trimming took 7 bases from V and 4 from J, leaving 18 bases between them. The CDR3 extends over 14 amino acids. CDR3 in amino acids: CSAEGTYSADTQYF. The DNA of the CDR3 is TGCAGCGCCGAAGGGACTTACAGCGCAGATACGCAGTATTTT.

This clonotype was seen many times. The chain joins TRBV7-9 to TRBJ2-5; D unclear. The germline CDR1 and CDR2 sequences are SEHNR and FQNEAQ (reference sequence). The CDR3 spans 15 residues. The V and J ends lost 0 bases and 1 base respectively, with 9 bases between them. CDR3 sequence reads: CASSLAMNSQETQYF. In nucleotides, the CDR3 is TGTGCCAGCAGCTTAGCGATGAACAGCCAAGAGACCCAGTACTTC.

Only a few counts were recorded for this clonotype. The DNA of the CDR3 is TGTGCCAGCAGTTTGGTGCAATCGAACACCGGGGAGCTGTTTTTT. Amino acid sequence: CASSLVQSNTGELFF. The chain carries TRBV28 and TRBJ2-2; D not resolved. CDR1 is MDHEN, CDR2 SYDVKM, per germline. CDR3 length: 15 amino acids. V was pared by 3 bases and J by 0 bases, with 8 bases between.

This clonotype was seen a handful of times. The chain links TRBV24-1 to TRBJ1-5, with unresolved D. Trimming pared 3 bases from V and 5 bases from J, leaving 4 bases between. Germline lookup yields CDR1 KGHDR and CDR2 SFDVKD. The CDR3 totals 12 residues. CDR3 residues: CATSDQHQPQHF. As DNA, the CDR3 is TGTGCCACCAGTGATCAGCATCAGCCCCAGCATTTT.

The J gene is TRBJ2-7, the V gene TRBV7-2, with D possibly matching TRBD2 (6 bases). This CDR3 region has 13 residues. The germline V gene has CDR1 SGHTA and CDR2 FQGNSA. Trimming left V 5 bases short and J 6 bases short, with 14 bases between. The CDR3 bases are TGTGCCAGCAGCCCAAGGAGCGGGTCCGAGCAGTACTTC. This translates into CASSPRSGSEQYF.

The sample holds many counts of this clonotype. The V and J genes are TRBV5-1 and TRBJ2-3, with TRBD2 matching over 10 bases. Germline V lookup: CDR1 SGHRS, CDR2 YFSETQ. This CDR3 has 19 residues. V trimming: 3 bases; J trimming: 0 bases; junction bases outside the gene matches: 13. DNA of the CDR3: TGCGCCAGCAGCTCCCACAGACCGGGACTAGCGACTAGCACAGATACGCAGTATTTT. Protein product: CASSSHRPGLATSTDTQYF.

V usage is TRBV9 and J usage is TRBJ1-5; D not resolved. Germline CDR1 SGDLS, CDR2 YYNGEE. Trimming cost V 0 bases and J 3 bases, with 7 bases left between them. The CDR3 length is 14 residues. CDR3 DNA sequence: TGTGCCAGCAGCGTAGATTATTCCAATCAGCCCCAGCATTTT. It encodes CASSVDYSNQPQHF.

There are a few counts of this clonotype. The chain links TRBV28 to TRBJ1-1; D may be TRBD1 (6 bases). Germline assignment: CDR1 MDHEN and CDR2 SYDVKM. Trimming shortened V by 6 bases and J by 0 bases, and 14 bases separated the two germline ends. This CDR3 is 15 amino acids long. CDR3 residues: CASSSTGPLNTEAFF. DNA for the CDR3: TGTGCCAGCAGCTCTACAGGGCCCCTGAACACTGAAGCTTTCTTT.